This T cell receptor (beta chain) is drawn from a study of cytomegalovirus exposure and HLA in healthy donors. Germline V gives CDR1 LGHNT, CDR2 FRNRAP. The V gene lost 7 bases and the J gene lost 1 base, with 16 bases spanning the gap. The CDR3 extends over 15 amino acids. For this clone: As yet, its antigen is unknown.

The study's findings and limits: Excluded were some V segments that proved indistinguishable, including TRBV6-2 and TRBV6-3. Reportedly, fewer N-insertions than the approximately 700-donor mean appeared in an Asian-associated ancestry cluster in a later analysis.

Researchers ran the PCR with 60 Vbeta and 13 Jbeta primers. Libraries were prepared by immunoSEQ multiplex PCR; TCRdb keeps only in-frame clonotypes and omits some of them. This sample has more than 90,000 clones, with roughly 79% found just once. The sequence came from a man in his thirties or forties in good health and CMV-seronegative. Sequences were obtained from PBMCs. The chain joins TRBV12-5 to TRBJ1-1; D possibly corresponds to TRBD1 (5 bases). Here the CDR3 DNA reads TGTGCTAGTGACCTTTGGGGGAGGTGGAACACTGAAGCTTTCTTT. This sequence encodes CASDLWGRWNTEAFF. Complete variable domain (other parts from reference TRBV12-5 and TRBJ1-1): DARVTQTPRHKVTEMGQEVTMRCQPILGHNTVFWYRQTMMQGLELLAYFRNRAPLDDSGMPKDRFSAEMPDATLATLKIQPSEPRDSAVYFCASDLWGRWNTEAFFGQGTRLTVV.